The 24 T cell receptor beta chains given below trace back to one sample, sequenced in a study of PD-1 blockade in mismatch repair-deficient tumors. Method: immunoSEQ multiplex PCR; TCRdb's copy keeps in-frame clones and lacks some. The sample has just under 80,000 clones; 70% to 90% are singletons. Specimen: peripheral blood, collected 44 weeks after starting pembrolizumab. Receptors originate from an adult with mismatch repair-deficient cancer.

The rearrangement uses TRBV7-3 and TRBJ2-5; TRBD2 might be the D (5 bases). This CDR3 spans 16 amino acids. Germline CDR1 and CDR2: SGHTA and FQGTGA. The ends were cut back, 5 bases at V and 4 bases at J, with 20 bases in the middle. This CDR3 is CASSPMIGGRGETQYF. CDR3 nucleotide sequence: TGTGCCAGCAGCCCTATGATCGGTGGGAGAGGAGAGACCCAGTACTTC.

V and J are TRBV11-3 and TRBJ2-2, with TRBD2 identical over 7 bases. CDR3 size: 19 residues. CDR1 is SGHNT and CDR2 is YENEEA in the germline V gene. Trimming cost V 0 bases and J 4 bases; bases outside gene matches: 14. The CDR3 is CASSLDLGGTLRGTGELFF. CDR3 nucleotide sequence: TGTGCCAGCAGCTTAGATCTGGGAGGGACCCTTCGGGGCACCGGGGAGCTGTTTTTT.

This clone occurred once. The chain joins TRBV7-2 to TRBJ1-4; 9 bases map to TRBD1. The germline gives CDR1 SGHTA, CDR2 FQGNSA. J was trimmed by 14 bases and V by 6 bases; bases with no gene match: 7. CDR3 length: 12 amino acids. The CDR3 spells CASSHRQGGLFF. The DNA of the CDR3 is TGTGCCAGCAGTCACAGACAGGGGGGGCTGTTTTTT.

The chain couples TRBV12-5 to TRBJ2-2; TRBD2 matches at 12 bases. J gave up 5 bases and V 4 bases, and 5 bases lay outside the gene matches. Germline V gives CDR1 LGHNT, CDR2 FRNRAP. The CDR3 length is 16 residues. In DNA form, the CDR3 reads TGTGCTAGTGGTTATGGGACTAGCGGGCCTACCGGGGAGCTGTTTTTT. This sequence encodes CASGYGTSGPTGELFF.

The chain is built from TRBV7-2 and TRBJ1-5; D not certain. The germline V and J ends were trimmed by 4 bases and 9 bases, with 10 bases remaining between them. Germline V CDR1 and CDR2: SGHTA, FQGNSA. This CDR3 has 12 residues. The CDR3 region has the DNA TGTGCCAGCAGCTCCTCCACGGGGCCCCAGCATTTT. It translates to CASSSSTGPQHF.

The J gene is TRBJ2-7, the V gene TRBV7-2; D unresolved. The CDR3 spans 15 residues. Germline V lookup: CDR1 SGHTA, CDR2 FQGNSA. Trimming shortened V by 5 bases and J by 2 bases, and 16 bases separated the two germline ends. The CDR3 region has the DNA TGTGCCAGCAGCCCCACGGCAGGTCGGGCCTACGAGCAGTACTTC. Its translation: CASSPTAGRAYEQYF. The complete variable domain, with remaining parts taken from reference TRBV7-2 and TRBJ2-7, reads GAGVSQSPSNKVTEKGKDVELRCDPISGHTALYWYRQSLGQGLEFLIYFQGNSAPDKSGLPSDRFSAERTGGSVSTLTIQRTQQEDSAVYLCASSPTAGRAYEQYFGPGTRLTVT.

The V gene is TRBV30, the J gene TRBJ1-4; no clear D gene. Trimming took 2 bases from V and 8 from J, leaving 15 bases between them. CDR1 is GTSNPN and CDR2 is SVGIG in the germline V gene (reference sequence). The CDR3 is 14 amino acids. CDR3 sequence: CAWSNTPRREKLFF. CDR3 nucleotides: TGTGCCTGGAGTAACACCCCCCGCAGAGAAAAACTGTTTTTT.

The rearrangement links TRBV6-1 to TRBJ1-1; no clear D gene. CDR1 and CDR2 from the germline V gene are MNHNS and SASEGT. V lost 6 bases to trimming and J lost 5 bases, with 1 base between them. The CDR3 sequence is 9 residues long. CDR3 sequence reads: CASRTEAFF. For the CDR3, the DNA is TGTGCCAGCAGGACTGAAGCTTTCTTT.

This clone was seen only a few times. The chain is built from TRBV7-9 and TRBJ1-4; no clear D. Trimming left V 2 bases short and J 10 bases short, with 11 bases between. The CDR3 runs 13 residues. The germline V gene encodes CDR1 SEHNR and CDR2 FQNEAQ (reference sequence). The CDR3 spells CASSLSTVGKLFF. The CDR3 nucleotides are TGTGCCAGCAGCTTATCGACGGTGGGAAAACTGTTTTTT.

The chain recombines TRBV9 with TRBJ1-2, with D uncertain. Germline V gene sequence: CDR1 SGDLS, CDR2 YYNGEE. CDR3 size: 15 residues. The V end was cut by 0 bases, the J end by 3 bases, with 12 bases between. The CDR3: CASSVEVSGYYGYTF. DNA of the CDR3: TGTGCCAGCAGCGTAGAGGTCTCGGGATACTATGGCTACACCTTC.

This clone turned up a few times. The chain joins TRBV6-5 to TRBJ2-7; the D call may be TRBD1 or TRBD2 (5 bases each). Germline V lookup: CDR1 MNHEY, CDR2 SVGAGI. The CDR3 is 13 amino acids. The V gene lost 0 bases and the J gene lost 5 bases, with 8 bases spanning the gap. Here the CDR3 DNA reads TGTGCCAGCAGTTACTCGTGGGGGAACGAGCAGTACTTC. Protein: CASSYSWGNEQYF.

The V gene is TRBV19, the J gene TRBJ1-5, with a weak D call TRBD1 (5 bases). The CDR3 runs 16 residues. V was clipped by 3 bases and J by 1 base, with 13 bases between them. Germline V gives CDR1 LNHDA, CDR2 SQIVND (reference sequence). The CDR3 DNA is TGTGCCAGTAGTATCTGGGGGGACCGAAGCAATCAGCCCCAGCATTTT. It translates to CASSIWGDRSNQPQHF.

This chain links TRBV5-4 with TRBJ2-1, with 14 bases lining up with TRBD2. Germline CDR1 SGHNT, CDR2 YYREEE (reference sequence). The CDR3 is 15 amino acids. V lost 4 bases, J lost 9 bases, and 6 bases stayed unmatched. CDR3 DNA: TGTGCCAGCAGCCCAGGGACTAGCGGGAGCGGTGAGCAGTTCTTC. Protein: CASSPGTSGSGEQFF.

The J gene is TRBJ1-2, the V gene TRBV10-3; D remains unclear. Germline assignment: CDR1 ENHRY and CDR2 SYGVKD. V lost 5 bases and J lost 1, with 8 bases in between. This CDR3 is built from 13 residues. In DNA, the CDR3 is TGTGCCATCAGTAATGACGGTAACTATGGCTACACCTTC. Protein product: CAISNDGNYGYTF.

The chain employs TRBV7-9 and TRBJ2-7; 8 bases fit TRBD1. Germline V gene data show CDR1 as SEHNR and CDR2 as FQNEAQ (reference sequence). J was trimmed by 3 bases and V by 0 bases; bases with no gene match: 4. CDR3 length: 15 amino acids. CDR3 loop: CASSLAGQAYYEQYF. The CDR3 nucleotides are TGTGCCAGCAGCTTAGCGGGACAGGCTTACTACGAGCAGTACTTC.

J is TRBJ2-5 and V is TRBV7-2; TRBD2 matches at 13 bases. In germline, CDR1 is SGHTA, CDR2 FQGNSA. CDR3 length equals 16 residues. V lost 5 bases to trimming and J lost 5 bases; unmatched junction nucleotides: 8. The CDR3 loop reads CASSPRTSGSLETQYF. In DNA, the CDR3 is TGTGCCAGCAGCCCCCGGACTAGCGGGAGTCTGGAGACCCAGTACTTC.

This chain uses TRBV29-1 with TRBJ2-4, with 8 bases matching TRBD1. This CDR3 is built from 13 residues. The V gene end was trimmed by 4 bases and the J gene end by 6 bases; junction bases not matched to a gene: 5. Germline CDR1 reads SQVTM; CDR2 reads ANQGSEA. The CDR3 reads CSVGTGRRNIQYF. In DNA, the CDR3 is TGCAGCGTTGGGACAGGGAGGAGAAACATTCAGTACTTC.

This chain connects TRBV18 to TRBJ2-3; TRBD1 matches 7 bases. This CDR3 has 16 amino acids. Trimming took 2 bases from V and 0 from J; bases not matched to a gene: 5. Germline CDR1 reads KGHSH; CDR2 reads LQKENI. This chain's CDR3 is CASSPEQGISTDTQYF. The CDR3, as DNA: TGTGCCAGCTCACCAGAACAGGGGATTAGCACAGATACGCAGTATTTT.

This sequence joins TRBV25-1 and TRBJ1-2, with 11 bases aligning to TRBD1. CDR1 MGHDK and CDR2 SYGVNS come from the germline V gene. The CDR3 has 17 amino acids. V dropped 4 bases and J dropped 6; count of bases not matched to a gene: 13. CDR3 coding DNA: TGTGCCAGCAGTGTGTATGGGACAGGGGGAAGGAAAGATGGCTACACCTTC. Translated: CASSVYGTGGRKDGYTF.

The chain joins TRBV2 to TRBJ2-7; weak D call: TRBD2 (6 bases). The CDR3 is 16 residues long. CDR1 and CDR2 from the germline V gene are SNHLY and FYNNEI. The ends were cut back, 6 bases at V and 2 bases at J, with 20 bases in the middle. CDR3 bases: TGTGCCAGCAGCTTAGGGCTAGCGTATGCCCCCTACGAGCAGTACTTC. Its translation: CASSLGLAYAPYEQYF.

The chain uses TRBV7-9 and TRBJ1-1; D is possibly TRBD1 (6 bases). With 5 bases removed from V and 6 bases from J, the gap between germline ends came to 13 bases. From germline, CDR1 is SEHNR and CDR2 FQNEAQ (reference sequence). The CDR3 spans 13 residues. The CDR3 protein is CASSLGTRAEAFF. The CDR3 DNA is TGTGCCAGCAGCCTCGGGACAAGAGCTGAAGCTTTCTTT. Together with reference TRBV7-9 and TRBJ1-1, the CDR3 gives the full variable domain: DTGVSQNPRHKITKRGQNVTFRCDPISEHNRLYWYRQTLGQGPEFLTYFQNEAQLEKSRLLSDRFSAERPKGSFSTLEIQRTEQGDSAMYLCASSLGTRAEAFFGQGTRLTVV.

The chain has TRBV30 and TRBJ1-5, with D possibly matching TRBD1 (5 bases). Germline V lookup: CDR1 GTSNPN, CDR2 SVGIG (reference sequence). V lost 2 bases, J lost 5 bases, and 10 bases lay in between. There are 13 residues in the CDR3. CDR3 residues: CAWSRGGDQPQHF. The CDR3 coding sequence is TGTGCCTGGAGTCGGGGGGGGGATCAGCCCCAGCATTTT.

The chain joins TRBV7-8 to TRBJ2-5; no reliable D call. Germline V gene sequence: CDR1 SGHVS, CDR2 FQNEAQ. V gave up 0 bases and J gave up 0 bases, with 5 bases separating them. The CDR3 runs to 14 residues. CDR3 sequence: CASSLAVYQETQYF. In DNA form, the CDR3 reads TGTGCCAGCAGCTTAGCGGTGTACCAAGAGACCCAGTACTTC.

This rearrangement joins TRBV6-1 to TRBJ2-1; 7 bases fit TRBD1. There are 15 residues in the CDR3. The V and J ends lost 3 bases and 3 bases, in that order; junction bases with no gene match: 5. CDR1 and CDR2 (germline): MNHNS, SASEGT. In nucleotides, the CDR3 is TGTGCCAGCAGTGATACAGGGGCACACTACAATGAGCAGTTCTTC. Encoded protein: CASSDTGAHYNEQFF.